Following are 32 T cell receptor beta chains from one sample sequenced in a study of identical twins. TCRdb used MiXCR to reprocess the 5' RACE reads, holding one entry per CDR3 protein. The sample shows around 1.7 million distinct CDR3 sequences, about 32% of them seen only once. The sample consisted of cord blood. Receptors were obtained from a newborn girl in good health.

A word on this clonotype: The junction departs from germline at one end; a sequencing error may be responsible. The rearrangement joins TRBV15 to TRBJ2-3, with D hard to call. The V gene's germline CDR1 is LNHNV and CDR2 YYDKDF (reference sequence). The CDR3 sequence is 15 residues long. CDR3 DNA: TGTGCCACCAGCAGAGATCTGGCTTTCACAGATTCGCAGTATTTT. Protein sequence: CATSRDLAFTDSQYF.

This clonotype was found a few times. The chain employs TRBV7-9 and TRBJ1-2; D is undetermined. V was pared by 2 bases and J by 5 bases, with 15 bases between. Germline V gene lookup returns CDR1 SEHNR and CDR2 FQNEAQ (reference sequence). The CDR3 length is 15 residues. For the CDR3, the DNA is TGTGCCAGCAGCTTAATCGGCAGGCTCCCTTATGGCTACACCTTC. As protein: CASSLIGRLPYGYTF.

This clonotype was counted a few times. This chain connects TRBV7-2 to TRBJ1-2; D is uncertain. V lost 3 bases to trimming and J lost 0 bases, with 14 bases between them. This CDR3 contains 16 residues. Germline CDR1 is SGHTA and CDR2 is FQGNSA. The CDR3 DNA follows: TGTGCCAGCAGCTTTGCCCTCGGCAGCGCTAACTATGGCTACACCTTC. Protein: CASSFALGSANYGYTF.

The gene calls are TRBV12-3 or TRBV12-4 and TRBJ2-3, with 7 positions matching TRBD2. The CDR3 has 18 residues. With 5 bases clipped from V and 0 bases from J, the junction kept 14 bases outside the gene matches. Written as DNA, the CDR3 is TGTGCCAGCAGTAATAGCGGGTGGAGGGTTGGGAGCACAGATACGCAGTATTTT. Translation: CASSNSGWRVGSTDTQYF.

In its sample, this clonotype was seen many times. The chain couples TRBV7-9 to TRBJ2-7, with D tentatively TRBD1 (5 bases). Germline-derived CDR1 and CDR2 are SEHNR and FQNEAQ (reference sequence). The CDR3 runs 13 residues. Trimming removed 6 bases at V and 1 base at J, with 10 bases between. The CDR3 nucleotides read TGTGCCAGCAGTTCCGACAGTTCCTACGAGCAGTACTTC. Protein product: CASSSDSSYEQYF. Variable domain in full (rest from reference TRBV7-9 and TRBJ2-7): DTGVSQNPRHKITKRGQNVTFRCDPISEHNRLYWYRQTLGQGPEFLTYFQNEAQLEKSRLLSDRFSAERPKGSFSTLEIQRTEQGDSAMYLCASSSDSSYEQYFGPGTRLTVT.

The chain carries TRBV20-1 and TRBJ2-1, with D maybe TRBD2 (5 bases). V dropped 3 bases and J dropped 5 bases, with 14 bases sitting between them. From germline, CDR1 is DFQATT and CDR2 SNEGSKA (reference sequence). The CDR3 contains 14 residues. CDR3 sequence: CSASGGLSNNEQFF. The CDR3 coding sequence is TGCAGTGCTAGCGGCGGGCTATCTAACAATGAGCAGTTCTTC.

As for this clonotype: This CDR3 is missing its conserved last phenylalanine or tryptophan, likely due to a read error. The chain is built from TRBV27 and TRBJ1-2, with a weak D call TRBD1 (6 bases). The germline CDR1 and CDR2 sequences are MNHEY and SMNVEV (reference sequence). CDR3 length: 15 amino acids. Between the trimmed V and J ends, which lost 2 bases and 8 bases, there was a span of 18 bases. The chain's CDR3 is CASSLGVQGSGGYTY. The CDR3 DNA reads as TGTGCCAGCAGTTTAGGAGTTCAGGGGTCTGGGGGCTACACCTAC.

The chain employs TRBV20-1 and TRBJ1-1, with 7 nucleotides matching TRBD1. The CDR3 loop spans 13 amino acids. Trimming took 4 bases from V and 1 from J; bases not matched to a gene: 3. CDR1 is DFQATT and CDR2 is SNEGSKA in the germline V gene (reference sequence). CDR3 protein: CSATGGPNTEAFF. For the CDR3, the DNA is TGCAGTGCTACAGGGGGACCGAACACTGAAGCTTTCTTT.

The rearrangement links TRBV6-1 to TRBJ1-4; D call uncertain. Germline CDR1 and CDR2: MNHNS and SASEGT. Trimming pared 2 bases from V and 0 bases from J, leaving 10 bases between. The CDR3 is 16 residues long. CDR3 sequence: CASSEPGSSTNEKLFF. The CDR3 bases are TGTGCCAGCAGTGAACCGGGATCGTCAACTAATGAAAAACTGTTTTTT.

This clonotype occurred many times. V gene TRBV25-1 combines with J gene TRBJ2-1; D ambiguous. The CDR3 totals 11 residues. Germline CDR1 reads MGHDK; CDR2 reads SYGVNS. Deletions cut 3 bases from V and 6 bases from J, with 3 bases between. The CDR3 sequence: CASSDRNEQFF. DNA for the CDR3: TGTGCCAGCAGTGACCGCAATGAGCAGTTCTTC.

V is TRBV20-1 and J is TRBJ2-3; a weak D match, TRBD1 (6 bases). V was clipped by 3 bases and J by 1 base, with 14 bases between them. The CDR3 has 15 residues. The germline V gene has CDR1 DFQATT and CDR2 SNEGSKA (reference sequence). The CDR3 reads CSASVGARGTDTQYF. The CDR3 nucleotides read TGCAGTGCTAGCGTGGGGGCTAGAGGCACAGATACGCAGTATTTT.

A single count supports this clonotype. The V gene is TRBV24-1, the J gene TRBJ2-1, with D possibly called TRBD1 or TRBD2 (5 bases each). Trimming removed 4 bases from V and 8 bases from J, with 14 bases in between. This CDR3 has 14 amino acids. Germline assignment: CDR1 KGHDR and CDR2 SFDVKD. CDR3 protein: CATSDPGTEDEQFF. CDR3 bases: TGTGCCACCAGTGACCCCGGGACCGAGGATGAGCAGTTCTTC.

This clonotype was seen a few times. The chain employs TRBV15 and TRBJ2-3; D not certain. V lost 3 bases and J lost 2, with 15 bases in between. The CDR3 is 16 residues long. Germline assignment: CDR1 LNHNV and CDR2 YYDKDF (reference sequence). This CDR3 reads CATSRPLDGFTDTQYF. In nucleotides, the CDR3 is TGTGCCACCAGCAGGCCCTTGGACGGATTCACAGATACGCAGTATTTT.

This clonotype showed up just a few times. The chain carries TRBV24-1 and TRBJ2-1, with D maybe TRBD1 (5 bases). The CDR3 runs to 12 residues. V lost 9 bases to trimming and J lost 2 bases, with 7 bases between them. Germline V CDR1 and CDR2: KGHDR, SFDVKD. The CDR3 region is CATAGPYNEQFF. The CDR3 nucleotides are TGTGCCACCGCAGGGCCCTACAATGAGCAGTTCTTC.

This sequence joins TRBV20-1 and TRBJ2-7; 8 bases align to TRBD2. This CDR3 spans 15 amino acids. Germline trimming cut 1 base from V and 7 bases from J; bases unmatched to any gene: 12. The germline V gene encodes CDR1 DFQATT and CDR2 SNEGSKA (reference sequence). The CDR3, as DNA: TGCAGTGCTAGAGTGTCTGGCGGGGGGTACAATGAGCAGTACTTC. This gives the protein CSARVSGGGYNEQYF.

This clonotype has a handful of counts. V usage is TRBV5-4 and J usage is TRBJ1-2; the D is unclear. The CDR3 is 16 residues long. Trimming took 0 bases from V and 2 from J, leaving 14 bases between them. Germline V lookup: CDR1 SGHNT, CDR2 YYREEE (reference sequence). CDR3 region: CASSLGRNGLNYGYTF. In nucleotides, the CDR3 is TGTGCCAGCAGCTTGGGCCGGAACGGATTGAACTATGGCTACACCTTC.

This clonotype was recorded a few times. A junction boundary mismatches the germline segment, possibly from a read error. V is TRBV27 and J is TRBJ2-4; D is ambiguous. The CDR3 covers 17 residues. Germline CDR1 MNHEY, CDR2 SMNVEV (reference sequence). CDR3 protein: CASSLRADPLAKTIQYF. CDR3 bases: TGTGCCAGCAGTTTAAGGGCAGACCCCTTAGCCAAAACCATTCAGTACTTC.

This chain joins TRBV19 and TRBJ2-3; D not certain. Looked up from germline, CDR1 is LNHDA and CDR2 is SQIVND (reference sequence). The V end was cut by 3 bases, the J end by 0 bases, with 13 bases between. The CDR3 sequence is 16 residues long. The CDR3 bases are TGTGCCAGTAGTATTTGGGCGCCGCCTAGCACAGATACGCAGTATTTT. Translating it yields CASSIWAPPSTDTQYF.

The rearrangement links TRBV7-8 to TRBJ2-1, with D tentatively TRBD2 (5 bases). The V gene lost 5 bases and the J gene lost 10 bases, with 15 bases spanning the gap. The CDR3 is made up of 13 amino acids. CDR1 is SGHVS and CDR2 is FQNEAQ in the germline V gene. In DNA, the CDR3 is TGTGCCAGCAGCCTGTCTTCGGCGGGCGAGCAGTTCTTC. This encodes CASSLSSAGEQFF.

The chain employs TRBV14 and TRBJ2-1, with TRBD2 matching over 7 bases. The V segment lost 4 bases and the J segment 6 bases; nucleotides outside the gene matches: 6. In germline, CDR1 is SGHDN, CDR2 FVKESK. The CDR3 spans 14 residues. The CDR3 loop reads CASSPNWEGNEQFF. The CDR3 nucleotides are TGTGCCAGCAGCCCTAACTGGGAGGGCAATGAGCAGTTCTTC.

This clonotype was counted a few times. V usage is TRBV28 and J usage is TRBJ2-1; possibly TRBD2 for D (6 bases). V gave up 5 bases and J gave up 6 bases, with 20 bases separating them. The CDR3 has 16 amino acids. Looked up from germline, CDR1 is MDHEN and CDR2 is SYDVKM. The CDR3 loop is CASSPLWRDPPNEQFF. The CDR3 coding sequence is TGTGCCAGCAGTCCGTTATGGCGGGACCCTCCCAATGAGCAGTTCTTC.

This clonotype has a count of ten or more. V is TRBV29-1 and J is TRBJ1-2; 8 bases align to TRBD1. This CDR3 is 15 amino acids long. The V segment lost 7 bases and the J segment 4 bases; nucleotides outside the gene matches: 14. CDR1 is SQVTM, CDR2 ANQGSEA, per germline. The CDR3 sequence is CSARTGTLPFYGYTF. The CDR3 DNA is TGCAGCGCTAGGACAGGGACCCTTCCTTTCTATGGCTACACCTTC.

The V gene is TRBV4-2, the J gene TRBJ2-1, with 8 bases fitting TRBD2. The J call is doubtful: the DNA matches TRBJ2-7 better. From germline, CDR1 is LGHNA and CDR2 YNFKEQ. CDR3 length: 16 residues. For the CDR3, the DNA is TGTGCCAGCAGCCACTCCTTAGCGGGGTCCTACAATGAGCAGTACTTC. Amino acid sequence: CASSHSLAGSYNEQYF.

The table lists this clonotype with a few counts. The CDR3 loop reads CASSLVTASGRETQYF. The CDR3 DNA follows: TGTGCCAGCAGCTTAGTTACGGCTAGCGGGAGGGAGACCCAGTACTTC. The J gene is TRBJ2-5, the V gene TRBV7-2; 11 bases align to TRBD2. The CDR3 is made up of 16 amino acids. CDR1 and CDR2 from the germline V gene are SGHTA and FQGNSA. Trimming removed 1 base from V and 5 bases from J; junction bases left unmatched: 6.

This clonotype was seen a handful of times. V and J are TRBV29-1 and TRBJ2-3, with D possibly matching TRBD2 (5 bases). Trimming shortened V by 2 bases and J by 0 bases, and 15 bases separated the two germline ends. In germline, CDR1 is SQVTM, CDR2 ANQGSEA. This CDR3 comprises 16 residues. DNA for the CDR3: TGCAGCGTTGAAAGTCGAGTAGCGTTTAGCACAGATACGCAGTATTTT. Its protein is CSVESRVAFSTDTQYF.

There are a few counts of this clonotype. This rearrangement joins TRBV19 to TRBJ2-3; 14 nucleotides align to TRBD2. Germline loops: CDR1 LNHDA, CDR2 SQIVND (reference sequence). This CDR3 spans 17 amino acids. V gave up 5 bases and J gave up 5 bases; unmatched junction bases: 9. The CDR3 coding sequence is TGTGCCAGTAGTCTTTCGGGACTAGCGGGGGATTTAGATACGCAGTATTTT. Amino acid sequence: CASSLSGLAGDLDTQYF.

This clonotype was seen a handful of times. The chain is built from TRBV11-2 and TRBJ2-1, with D perhaps matching TRBD1 (5 bases). The V end was cut by 5 bases, the J end by 0 bases, with 11 bases between. In germline, CDR1 is SGHAT, CDR2 FQNNGV. The CDR3 consists of 15 residues. The CDR3 loop is CASSRDSGSYNEQFF. The DNA of the CDR3 is TGTGCCAGCAGCCGTGACAGTGGCTCCTACAATGAGCAGTTCTTC.

V usage is TRBV12-3 or TRBV12-4 and J usage is TRBJ2-1; D gene ambiguous. The J call may be in error: the DNA end matches TRBJ2-7 better. The CDR3 loop spans 13 amino acids. The CDR3, as DNA: TGTGCCAGCAGGCGCATTTCCTACAATGAGCAGTACTTC. Protein product: CASRRISYNEQYF.

The V gene is TRBV15, the J gene TRBJ2-3; the D gene could be TRBD1 or TRBD2 (5 bases each). There are 15 residues in the CDR3. Per the germline V gene, CDR1 is LNHNV and CDR2 is YYDKDF (reference sequence). V lost 3 bases, J lost 3 bases, and 13 bases lay in between. For the CDR3, the DNA is TGTGCCACCAGCAGCACAGGCGGGTGGACAGATACGCAGTATTTT. Its translation is CATSSTGGWTDTQYF.

This clonotype was observed a few times. The chain uses TRBV27 and TRBJ1-1, with D maybe TRBD1 (6 bases). V was clipped by 3 bases and J by 4 bases, with 12 bases between them. The germline V gene has CDR1 MNHEY and CDR2 SMNVEV (reference sequence). The CDR3 consists of 14 residues. CDR3 in amino acids: CASSLEGGSTEAFF. CDR3 DNA sequence: TGTGCCAGCAGTTTGGAAGGGGGGAGCACTGAAGCTTTCTTT.

The genes are TRBV2 and TRBJ2-1; D possibly corresponds to TRBD2 (6 bases). The J call may be faulty, since TRBJ2-7 better matches the DNA end. CDR3 length equals 15 residues. Germline values: CDR1 SNHLY, CDR2 FYNNEI. In nucleotides, the CDR3 is TGTGCCAGCAGTGAAACTAGCCGTTCCTACAATGAGCAGTACTTC. Its translation is CASSETSRSYNEQYF.

The J gene is TRBJ2-3, the V gene TRBV20-1; D is perhaps TRBD2 (6 bases). The CDR3 runs to 13 residues. Germline V gene lookup returns CDR1 DFQATT and CDR2 SNEGSKA (reference sequence). Trimming took 6 bases from V and 6 from J, leaving 16 bases between them. This CDR3 is CSAQGLFEDTQYF. The CDR3 coding sequence is TGCAGTGCCCAGGGACTCTTCGAGGATACGCAGTATTTT.